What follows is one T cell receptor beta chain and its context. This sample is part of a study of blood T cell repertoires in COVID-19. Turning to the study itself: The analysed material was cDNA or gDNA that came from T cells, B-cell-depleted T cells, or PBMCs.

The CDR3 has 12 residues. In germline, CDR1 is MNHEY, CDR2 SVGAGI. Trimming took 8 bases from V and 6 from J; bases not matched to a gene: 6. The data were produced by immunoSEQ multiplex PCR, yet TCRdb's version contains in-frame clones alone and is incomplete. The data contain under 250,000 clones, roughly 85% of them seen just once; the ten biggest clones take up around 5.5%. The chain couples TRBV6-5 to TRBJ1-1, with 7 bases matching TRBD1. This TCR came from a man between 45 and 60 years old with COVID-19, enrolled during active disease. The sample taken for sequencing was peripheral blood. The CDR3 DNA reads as TGTGCCAGCGACAGGGTGAGTGCTGAAGCTTTCTTT. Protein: CASDRVSAEAFF.